The 10 T cell receptor beta chains below were found in one sample sequenced in a study of vaccination and CD4 T cells after COVID-19. Cultured CD4+ T cells had their DNA profiled by the Oncomine TCR Beta short-read assay. TCRdb called the PCR reads again in MiXCR, with one record for every CDR3 protein. Altogether some 25,000 distinct CDR3 sequences are present, over 25% being singletons, with the ten largest covering roughly 7.2%. What these receptors recognize is not known. Documented time point: late sampling 161 to 241 days after vaccination in three convalescent patients. As to treatment: approximately nine-day PBMC culture with coronavirus spike peptide pools or control peptides (ViraFEST assay). Sequenced here: CD4+ T cells from blood, cultured in vitro, sampled about 7 months after SARS-CoV-2 vaccination. These TCRs come from a human donor who had recovered from COVID-19.

This clonotype was counted ten times or more. V gene TRBV15 combines with J gene TRBJ1-2; D may be TRBD1 (6 bases). Germline lookup yields CDR1 LNHNV and CDR2 YYDKDF (reference sequence). Trimming left V 0 bases short and J 7 bases short, with 21 bases between. This CDR3 comprises 17 residues. CDR3 region: CATSRDSELQGKGGYTF. The CDR3 coding sequence is TGTGCCACCAGCAGAGACTCAGAGCTACAGGGAAAGGGTGGCTACACCTTC.

This chain connects TRBV7-3 to TRBJ2-2, with TRBD2 matching 11 bases. The CDR3 sequence is 16 residues long. Germline V lookup: CDR1 SGHTA, CDR2 FQGTGA. The V and J ends lost 5 bases and 5 bases, in that order; junction bases with no gene match: 7. The CDR3 loop reads CASSPRLAGRTGELFF. The CDR3 region has the DNA TGTGCCAGCAGCCCCCGACTAGCGGGACGGACCGGGGAGCTGTTTTTT.

About this clonotype: This sequence is one base from a far larger clone and is likely a read error. This chain links TRBV7-3 with TRBJ1-5, with a tentative D call TRBD1 (6 bases). The CDR3 totals 16 residues. Germline V gene data show CDR1 as SGHTA and CDR2 as FQGTGA. CDR3 in DNA: TGTGCCAGCAGCTTAGCGGGGGGGCATGGCAATCAGCCCCGGCATTTT. Its protein is CASSLAGGHGNQPRHF.

The CDR3: CSARQGSYEQYF. In DNA form, the CDR3 reads TGCAGTGCTAGACAGGGATCCTACGAGCAGTACTTC. The rearrangement links TRBV20-1 to TRBJ2-7; TRBD1 might be the D (5 bases). The V end lost 2 bases, the J end lost 1 base, and 6 bases lay between the germline ends. The CDR3 spans 12 residues. Germline values: CDR1 DFQATT, CDR2 SNEGSKA (reference sequence).

This chain connects TRBV7-9 to TRBJ2-3, with 13 bases fitting TRBD2. The V gene end was trimmed by 3 bases and the J gene end by 2 bases; junction bases not matched to a gene: 11. The CDR3 spans 19 residues. Looked up from germline, CDR1 is SEHNR and CDR2 is FQNEAQ (reference sequence). CDR3 loop: CASSLQVGLAGVSTDTQYF. The CDR3 DNA reads as TGTGCCAGCAGCTTGCAAGTAGGACTAGCGGGAGTTTCCACAGATACGCAGTATTTT.

The CDR3 region is CASSTPGQGPYEQYF. CDR3 in DNA: TGTGCCAGCAGTACACCGGGACAGGGGCCCTACGAGCAGTACTTC. The rearrangement joins TRBV6-1 to TRBJ2-7; 10 nucleotides align to TRBD1. Trimming took 5 bases from V and 2 from J; bases not matched to a gene: 6. Germline V lookup: CDR1 MNHNS, CDR2 SASEGT. CDR3 length: 15 residues.

This clonotype came up once. The chain joins TRBV5-1 to TRBJ2-7; unclear D gene. CDR1 is SGHRS and CDR2 is YFSETQ in the germline V gene. This CDR3 comprises 15 residues. Trimming shortened V by 0 bases and J by 2 bases, and 12 bases separated the two germline ends. The chain's CDR3 is CASSLDVVGTYEQYF. In nucleotides, the CDR3 is TGCGCCAGCAGCTTGGATGTTGTGGGTACCTACGAGCAGTACTTC.

This clonotype was observed a few times. The V call is TRBV28, the J call TRBJ1-5; D is unclear. This CDR3 comprises 15 residues. The V end was cut by 4 bases, the J end by 2 bases, with 12 bases between. Per germline, CDR1 MDHEN and CDR2 SYDVKM. CDR3 in DNA: TGTGCCAGCAGTTATAAGGTAGAGGGCAATCAGCCCCAGCATTTT. It translates to CASSYKVEGNQPQHF.

By proportion, this clonotype is medium-sized. J is TRBJ2-5 and V is TRBV6-5; D remains ambiguous. Looked up from germline, CDR1 is MNHEY and CDR2 is SVGAGI. Between the trimmed V and J ends, which lost 3 bases and 5 bases, there was a span of 10 bases. CDR3 length: 13 residues. CDR3: CASSYLFRETQYF. CDR3 nucleotide sequence: TGTGCCAGCAGTTATCTCTTCCGGGAGACCCAGTACTTC.

The chain combines TRBV19 with TRBJ1-2; D is unclear. V gave up 3 bases and J gave up 8 bases, with 13 bases separating them. Germline CDR1 reads LNHDA; CDR2 reads SQIVND (reference sequence). The CDR3 runs 13 residues. This chain's CDR3 is CASSILSFGGYTF. DNA for the CDR3: TGTGCCAGTAGTATCCTCTCATTCGGCGGCTACACCTTC.